The T cell receptor beta chain described here comes from a study of regulatory T cells in long-lasting Graves disease. Overall study findings and caveats: Favored gene segments in persistent disease were TRBV28, TRBJ1-2 and TRBJ2-5.

The germline V gene encodes CDR1 DFQATT and CDR2 SNEGSKA (reference sequence). The CDR3 is made up of 13 amino acids. Time point: newly diagnosed GD, antithyroid drugs for less than 3 months. Extracted RNA from PBMCs served as the source of the TCR library. Combining iRepertoire HTBI primers with Arm-PCR of CDR3 regions, the authors built TCR beta libraries. Each CDR3 protein gets one entry after TCRdb re-called the multiplex PCR reads with MiXCR. Of about 620,000 distinct CDR3 sequences listed, around 15% were seen once; the top ten hold roughly 18%. As to this clonotype: Its antigen is currently unknown. A much larger clone is a single base away; this may be a read error.

These data were likewise used in another study, on T cells in Graves' hyperthyroidism and ophthalmopathy. From that study: No ophthalmopathy progression within 18 months constituted stable Graves' hyperthyroidism. Ophthalmopathy stood apart from stable hyperthyroidism in a 13 V-J model.

The specimen was peripheral blood mononuclear cells (PBMCs), collected at new diagnosis, from a patient treated with antithyroid drugs. The sequence derives from a woman aged 25 to 45 with Graves disease. J is TRBJ1-4 and V is TRBV20-1; TRBD1 matches 9 bases. CDR3: CSARTGAYERLFF. DNA of the CDR3: TGCAGTGCAAGGACAGGGGCTTACGAAAGACTGTTTTTT.